This T cell receptor beta chain was identified in a study of cytomegalovirus exposure and HLA in healthy donors. On this clone: Antigen unknown.

The PCR made use of 60 Vbeta and 13 Jbeta primers. The protocol was immunoSEQ multiplex PCR, while the TCRdb copy is restricted to in-frame clones and leaves out a portion. The repertoire holds 150,000 to 200,000 clones, less than 90% seen once, with around 5.8% in the top ten. Whole-study findings and limits: The authors enumerated 150 to 200 TCR beta chains as linked to cytomegalovirus.

The CDR3 totals 20 residues. Germline CDR1 reads SGHRS; CDR2 reads YFSETQ. Unmatched junction bases numbered 19, after V lost 5 bases and J lost 0 bases. The sequence was obtained from a male donor in good health and CMV-seropositive. Material: PBMCs. V and J are TRBV5-1 and TRBJ2-1; 8 bases are shared with TRBD1. The CDR3 region has the DNA TGCGCCAGCAGTTTGAGACAGGGGTCCGACCCGAGAAGCTCCTACAATGAGCAGTTCTTC. The encoded protein is CASSLRQGSDPRSSYNEQFF.